The 22 T cell receptor beta chains below were found in one sample sequenced in a study of T cell responses to AZD1222 COVID-19 vaccine. The method was immunoSEQ multiplex PCR; TCRdb's version includes in-frame clones alone and lacks a portion of them. The sample holds about 150,000 clones, around nine tenths seen once. The sequencing here drew on peripheral blood, taken on day 0 of AZD1222 vaccination. Source of these receptors: an adult in good health.

The chain has TRBV7-6 and TRBJ2-1; 12 bases match TRBD2. The CDR3 length is 16 residues. CDR1 and CDR2 (germline): SGHVS, FNYEAQ. Germline trimming cut 1 base from V and 5 bases from J; bases unmatched to any gene: 3. The CDR3 nucleotides are TGTGCCAGCAGCTTAGATTGGACTAGCGGGAACAATGAGCAGTTCTTC. It specifies CASSLDWTSGNNEQFF.

The J gene is TRBJ2-7, the V gene TRBV7-2, with TRBD2 identical over 13 bases. The CDR3 extends over 14 amino acids. From germline, CDR1 is SGHTA and CDR2 FQGNSA. With 5 bases clipped from V and 9 bases from J, the junction kept 7 bases outside the gene matches. This CDR3 reads CASSPLAGGSSQYF. In nucleotides, the CDR3 is TGTGCCAGCAGCCCACTAGCGGGAGGGTCGTCGCAGTACTTC.

The rearrangement joins TRBV7-8 to TRBJ2-2, with D possibly being TRBD1 or TRBD2 (5 bases each). CDR1 and CDR2 (germline): SGHVS, FQNEAQ. This CDR3 is 13 amino acids long. V lost 7 bases, J lost 4 bases, and 10 bases lay in between. The CDR3 region is CASTPGTTGELFF. The DNA of the CDR3 is TGTGCCAGCACCCCAGGGACCACCGGGGAGCTGTTTTTT.

Comments on this clone: One junction end disagrees with the germline gene, perhaps due to a read error. The chain uses TRBV28 and TRBJ1-1, with D possibly TRBD1 on 6 matching bases. Germline V lookup: CDR1 MDHEN, CDR2 SYDVKM. This CDR3 has 13 residues. CDR3 coding DNA: TGTGCCAGCAGTGATCGACAGGCCACTAAAGCTTTCTTT. As protein: CASSDRQATKAFF.

The V call is TRBV12-3 or TRBV12-4, the J call TRBJ1-2; no reliable D call. This CDR3 has 13 amino acids. Trimming removed 2 bases at V and 4 bases at J, with 8 bases between. CDR3 nucleotides: TGTGCCAGCAGTTTAATGGAAACCTATGGCTACACCTTC. It encodes CASSLMETYGYTF.

J is TRBJ2-7 and V is TRBV19, with 12 positions matching TRBD2. The CDR3 sequence is 15 residues long. Trimming removed 5 bases from V and 5 bases from J; junction bases left unmatched: 7. Germline V gives CDR1 LNHDA, CDR2 SQIVND (reference sequence). The CDR3 is CASSFTGLAGNEQYF. In DNA, the CDR3 is TGTGCCAGTAGTTTCACCGGACTAGCGGGAAACGAGCAGTACTTC.

The gene calls are TRBV4-3 and TRBJ2-7; D is undetermined. Trimming removed 4 bases from V and 3 bases from J, with 13 bases in between. Germline loops: CDR1 LGHNA, CDR2 YSLEER. The CDR3 consists of 14 residues. CDR3 loop: CASSPGSNLYEQYF. DNA of the CDR3: TGCGCCAGCAGCCCCGGGTCTAACCTCTACGAGCAGTACTTC.

The chain uses TRBV6-5 and TRBJ2-1, with 9 bases matching TRBD1. This CDR3 region has 15 residues. J lost 9 bases, V lost 7 bases, and 13 bases had no gene match. Germline assignment: CDR1 MNHEY and CDR2 SVGAGI. DNA for the CDR3: TGTGCCAGCACCAACGCGGGACAGGGAGGAAGTGAGCAGTTCTTC. Encoded protein: CASTNAGQGGSEQFF.

This rearrangement joins TRBV9 to TRBJ1-1; the match to TRBD1 covers 7 bases. The V and J ends lost 3 bases and 1 base, in that order; junction bases with no gene match: 3. Germline CDR1 and CDR2: SGDLS and YYNGEE. This CDR3 is built from 14 residues. CDR3 loop: CASSGQGKNTEAFF. In DNA form, the CDR3 reads TGTGCCAGCAGCGGACAGGGTAAGAACACTGAAGCTTTCTTT.

This chain connects TRBV24-1 to TRBJ2-1, with no clear D. This CDR3 contains 14 residues. Germline CDR1 is KGHDR and CDR2 is SFDVKD. With 2 bases removed from V and 8 bases from J, the gap between germline ends came to 12 bases. The CDR3 DNA is TGTGCCACCAGTGATTACGGACCAAGCTATGAGCAGTTCTTC. It translates to CATSDYGPSYEQFF.

The chain couples TRBV5-4 to TRBJ1-2; D remains unclear. V lost 0 bases, J lost 4 bases, and 13 bases lay in between. Germline V lookup: CDR1 SGHNT, CDR2 YYREEE (reference sequence). This CDR3 is built from 15 residues. CDR3 in amino acids: CASSLALNRTYGYTF. DNA of the CDR3: TGTGCCAGCAGCTTGGCCTTGAATCGGACCTATGGCTACACCTTC. Drawing the rest from reference TRBV5-4 and TRBJ1-2, the complete variable domain is ETGVTQSPTHLIKTRGQQVTLRCSSQSGHNTVSWYQQALGQGPQFIFQYYREEENGRGNFPPRFSGLQFPNYSSELNVNALELDDSALYLCASSLALNRTYGYTFGSGTRLTVV.

The V call is TRBV7-9, the J call TRBJ2-3; D perhaps matches TRBD2 (6 bases). The CDR3 has 14 residues. V lost 8 bases and J 6 bases, leaving 18 bases between the germline ends. In germline, CDR1 is SEHNR, CDR2 FQNEAQ (reference sequence). CDR3 amino acids: CASGLGTGRDTQYF. The DNA of the CDR3 is TGTGCCAGCGGATTGGGGACTGGGCGGGATACGCAGTATTTT.

This chain links TRBV9 with TRBJ1-1; 7 bases agree with TRBD1. CDR1 SGDLS and CDR2 YYNGEE come from the germline V gene. This CDR3 region has 15 residues. The junction had 3 bases not matched to a gene; V was cut back by 0 bases and J by 1 base. The CDR3 DNA sequence: TGTGCCAGCAGCGTAGAGGGGGCGCGGAACACTGAAGCTTTCTTT. Translated: CASSVEGARNTEAFF.

This chain links TRBV6-2 or TRBV6-3 with TRBJ2-1; D not certain. CDR1 MNHEY and CDR2 SVGEGT come from the germline V gene. V lost 6 bases and J lost 0, with 9 bases in between. This CDR3 is built from 14 residues. CDR3 amino acids: CASSPTSSYNEQFF. CDR3 in DNA: TGTGCCAGCAGCCCGACCTCCTCCTACAATGAGCAGTTCTTC.

The chain couples TRBV6-2 or TRBV6-3 to TRBJ2-5; TRBD2 matches at 14 bases. The J segment lost 5 bases and the V segment lost 6 bases, leaving 8 bases of the junction unmatched. CDR3 length equals 16 residues. In germline, CDR1 is MNHEY, CDR2 SVGEGT. CDR3 DNA: TGTGCCAGCAGCTATGGGACTAGCGGGAGCAGGGAGACCCAGTACTTC. It encodes CASSYGTSGSRETQYF.

This chain links TRBV9 with TRBJ2-5; 10 nucleotides align to TRBD2. The CDR3 totals 16 residues. The ends lost 2 bases at V and 2 bases at J; junction bases unmatched: 6. Germline V gene data show CDR1 as SGDLS and CDR2 as YYNGEE. The CDR3 loop reads CASSVSTTSGQETQYF. The CDR3 bases are TGTGCCAGCAGCGTGAGCACGACTAGCGGGCAAGAGACCCAGTACTTC.

The table lists this clone with a few counts. The rearrangement joins TRBV2 to TRBJ1-4; TRBD1 might be the D (5 bases). The CDR3 length is 14 residues. Germline assignment: CDR1 SNHLY and CDR2 FYNNEI. V gave up 2 bases and J gave up 8 bases, with 12 bases separating them. The CDR3 DNA reads TGTGCCAGCAGTGAATCAGGGTTTCGGGAAAAACTGTTTTTT. Translated, it gives CASSESGFREKLFF.

The gene calls are TRBV7-9 and TRBJ2-3; D remains ambiguous. The V and J ends lost 2 bases and 4 bases respectively, with 10 bases between them. Germline loops: CDR1 SEHNR, CDR2 FQNEAQ (reference sequence). The CDR3 loop spans 14 amino acids. This CDR3 is CASSLMGGADTQYF. In DNA, the CDR3 is TGTGCCAGCAGCTTAATGGGTGGGGCAGATACGCAGTATTTT.

This sequence joins TRBV6-1 and TRBJ1-2; 11 bases map to TRBD1. CDR1 MNHNS and CDR2 SASEGT come from the germline V gene. J was trimmed by 0 bases and V by 3 bases; bases with no gene match: 6. The CDR3 spans 17 residues. In DNA, the CDR3 is TGTGCCAGCAGTGATATAGGGACAGGGGGAACTAACTATGGCTACACCTTC. Translating gives CASSDIGTGGTNYGYTF.

The chain employs TRBV18 and TRBJ1-5; the match to TRBD1 covers 8 bases. Germline V CDR1 and CDR2: KGHSH, LQKENI. The CDR3 has 14 amino acids. V lost 0 bases, J lost 6 bases, and 1 base stayed unmatched. CDR3 DNA: TGTGCCAGCTCACCACCGACAGGGGTTCAGCCCCAGCATTTT. Residues: CASSPPTGVQPQHF.

This chain connects TRBV28 to TRBJ2-1, with D possibly TRBD2 on 6 matching bases. CDR1 MDHEN and CDR2 SYDVKM come from the germline V gene. V was cut by 10 bases and J by 7 bases, with 26 bases left in between. The CDR3 is made up of 16 amino acids. The CDR3 protein is CATSSRPGLEGNEQFF. The CDR3, as DNA: TGTGCCACCTCGTCTCGACCGGGACTTGAGGGGAATGAGCAGTTCTTC.

The rearrangement uses TRBV11-2 and TRBJ2-7; TRBD2 might be the D (5 bases). Germline loops: CDR1 SGHAT, CDR2 FQNNGV. The CDR3 covers 19 residues. The V end was cut by 4 bases, the J end by 0 bases, with 25 bases between. CDR3 DNA sequence: TGTGCCAGCAGCTCCATCCGACGGGCCGGGGATTCGAGCTCCTACGAGCAGTACTTC. It specifies CASSSIRRAGDSSSYEQYF.